The next 22 T cell receptor beta chains were all read from a single sample in a study of fetal regulatory T cell absence and autoimmunity. Assay: immunoSEQ multiplex PCR; the TCRdb copy retains only in-frame clones and omits some. The table has about 50,000 clones, approximately 83% seen once. The sequencing sample was made of cord blood. The receptors here all came from a newborn boy with IPEX syndrome.

This CDR3 is CASSLRDRKYEQYF. The CDR3 region has the DNA TGTGCCAGCAGCTTAAGGGACCGAAAGTACGAGCAGTACTTC. The chain carries TRBV7-2 and TRBJ2-7; the D call may be TRBD1 or TRBD2 (5 bases each). The CDR3 spans 14 residues. Germline lookup yields CDR1 SGHTA and CDR2 FQGNSA. Trimming shortened V by 2 bases and J by 4 bases, and 12 bases separated the two germline ends.

This chain joins TRBV13 and TRBJ2-3, with D tentatively TRBD2 (6 bases). V was cut by 5 bases and J by 7 bases, with 16 bases left in between. The CDR3 has 14 amino acids. The germline CDR1 and CDR2 sequences are PRHDT and FYEKMQ (reference sequence). DNA for the CDR3: TGTGCCAGCAGCGGGGGGTCCTTGGTCTATACGCAGTATTTT. Residues: CASSGGSLVYTQYF.

The CDR3: CASSQDLEREQFF. Written as DNA, the CDR3 is TGCGCCAGCAGCCAAGATCTGGAGAGGGAGCAGTTCTTC. This rearrangement joins TRBV4-1 to TRBJ2-1; the D is unclear. V was trimmed by 0 bases and J by 10 bases, leaving 10 bases between them. CDR1 is MGHRA, CDR2 YSYEKL, per germline. The CDR3 consists of 13 residues.

The chain is built from TRBV4-1 and TRBJ1-1; 7 positions agree with TRBD1. The V gene's germline CDR1 is MGHRA and CDR2 YSYEKL. This CDR3 is built from 15 residues. J was trimmed by 0 bases and V by 0 bases; bases with no gene match: 1. DNA for the CDR3: TGCGCCAGCAGCCAAGAGGGACAGTTGAACACTGAAGCTTTCTTT. Translation: CASSQEGQLNTEAFF.

On this clone itself: At the DNA level, this CDR3 is encoded by other sequences in the same sample as well. The gene calls are TRBV19 and TRBJ2-7, with TRBD1 identical over 9 bases. This CDR3 contains 13 residues. Germline loops: CDR1 LNHDA, CDR2 SQIVND (reference sequence). J gave up 4 bases and V 3 bases, and 1 base lay outside the gene matches. The CDR3 loop is CASSMGQGYEQYF. CDR3 nucleotides: TGTGCCAGTAGTATGGGACAGGGTTACGAGCAGTACTTC.

This chain connects TRBV4-3 to TRBJ2-6; no clear D gene. Trimming removed 4 bases from V and 0 bases from J, with 4 bases in between. In germline, CDR1 is LGHNA, CDR2 YSLEER. This CDR3 has 14 amino acids. CDR3 DNA sequence: TGCGCCAGCAGCCTTAGCTCTGGGGCCAACGTCCTGACTTTC. Translated, it gives CASSLSSGANVLTF.

DNA of the CDR3: TGTGCCAGCAGCCCCACCTACAGGGTGACTGAAGCTTTCTTT. This encodes CASSPTYRVTEAFF. The J gene is TRBJ1-1, the V gene TRBV27; a possible D gene is TRBD1 (6 bases). The CDR3 has 14 amino acids. CDR1 and CDR2 from the germline V gene are MNHEY and SMNVEV (reference sequence). V gave up 6 bases and J gave up 5 bases, with 16 bases separating them.

The chain has TRBV6-6 and TRBJ2-7; TRBD2 matches at 11 bases. J was trimmed by 9 bases and V by 2 bases; bases with no gene match: 9. The germline CDR1 and CDR2 sequences are MNHNY and SVGAGI (reference sequence). The CDR3 totals 15 residues. The CDR3 DNA reads as TGTGCCAGCAGTTACATTGGGCTAGCGGGGGGTTGGCAGTACTTC. It encodes CASSYIGLAGGWQYF.

The chain uses TRBV10-3 and TRBJ1-6; D is uncertain. V was clipped by 3 bases and J by 6 bases, with 12 bases between them. In germline, CDR1 is ENHRY, CDR2 SYGVKD. There are 15 residues in the CDR3. CDR3 residues: CAISEGKGINSPLHF. Written as DNA, the CDR3 is TGTGCCATCAGTGAAGGGAAAGGGATTAATTCACCCCTCCACTTT.

In this sample, this clone turned up once. V and J are TRBV9 and TRBJ2-1, with TRBD1 matching 9 bases. The V gene's germline CDR1 is SGDLS and CDR2 YYNGEE. This CDR3 is 15 amino acids long. The V gene end was trimmed by 4 bases and the J gene end by 8 bases; junction bases not matched to a gene: 10. CDR3 coding DNA: TGTGCCAGCAGCCTCCGGGACAGGGTTATCGATGAGCAGTTCTTC. This gives the protein CASSLRDRVIDEQFF.

This chain links TRBV5-4 with TRBJ1-2, with D unclear. CDR3 size: 14 residues. Trimming stripped 5 bases from V and 6 bases from J, with 17 bases between. Germline CDR1 is SGHNT and CDR2 is YYREEE (reference sequence). The CDR3 region has the DNA TGTGCCAGCAGTCATAATATGGATCGGCATGGCTACACCTTC. Translation gives CASSHNMDRHGYTF.

The chain uses TRBV12-5 and TRBJ2-5, with 8 bases fitting TRBD2. The V and J ends lost 0 bases and 1 base, in that order; junction bases with no gene match: 4. Germline CDR1 is LGHNT and CDR2 is FRNRAP. The CDR3 length is 16 residues. This chain's CDR3 is CASGLVRGGAQETQYF. DNA for the CDR3: TGTGCTAGTGGTTTGGTACGGGGGGGGGCCCAAGAGACCCAGTACTTC.

The DNA for the CDR3 is TGTGCCGTTTCCGGGACCCTAAAAAACATTCAGTACTTC. Translation gives CAVSGTLKNIQYF. This rearrangement joins TRBV19 to TRBJ2-4; D might be TRBD1 or TRBD2, each matching 5 bases. V lost 11 bases and J 4 bases, leaving 15 bases between the germline ends. Germline values: CDR1 LNHDA, CDR2 SQIVND (reference sequence). This CDR3 region has 13 residues. Based on the CDR3 plus reference TRBV19 and TRBJ2-4, the full variable domain is DGGITQSPKYLFRKEGQNVTLSCEQNLNHDAMYWYRQDPGQGLRLIYYSQIVNDFQKGDIAEGYSVSREKKESFPLTVTSAQKNPTAFYLCAVSGTLKNIQYFGAGTRLSVL.

This clone was seen a handful of times. V gene TRBV27 combines with J gene TRBJ2-1; 11 bases map to TRBD2. The CDR3 has 12 amino acids. V was clipped by 4 bases and J by 14 bases; unmatched bases: 4. The germline V gene encodes CDR1 MNHEY and CDR2 SMNVEV (reference sequence). This CDR3 reads CASSSGLAVKFF. The CDR3 nucleotides are TGTGCCAGCAGTTCGGGACTAGCGGTGAAGTTCTTC.

The rearrangement links TRBV6-6 to TRBJ2-5, with 11 bases that match TRBD2. Germline V gene sequence: CDR1 MNHNY, CDR2 SVGAGI (reference sequence). V lost 4 bases to trimming and J lost 4 bases; unmatched junction nucleotides: 2. CDR3 length: 14 residues. The CDR3, as DNA: TGTGCCAGCAGTTGGCTAGCGGGAGGAGAGACCCAGTACTTC. Its translation is CASSWLAGGETQYF.

The chain couples TRBV7-9 to TRBJ2-7; D is ambiguous. The V gene lost 0 bases and the J gene lost 2 bases, with 8 bases spanning the gap. The CDR3 is made up of 14 amino acids. Germline V gives CDR1 SEHNR, CDR2 FQNEAQ (reference sequence). The CDR3 nucleotides are TGTGCCAGCAGCTTAGCCTGCAGAGCCTACGAGCAGTACTTC. Encoded protein: CASSLACRAYEQYF.

The chain employs TRBV4-1 and TRBJ1-4; D is ambiguous. V was cut by 5 bases and J by 10 bases, with 11 bases left in between. CDR1 and CDR2 (germline): MGHRA, YSYEKL. The CDR3 consists of 12 residues. CDR3: CASSETSRKLFF. CDR3 sequence (DNA): TGCGCCAGCAGCGAAACCTCCAGAAAACTGTTTTTT.

The V gene is TRBV11-3, the J gene TRBJ2-7, with a tentative D call TRBD1 (6 bases). This CDR3 region has 14 residues. CDR1 and CDR2 (germline): SGHNT, YENEEA. With 4 bases removed from V and 4 bases from J, the gap between germline ends came to 14 bases. CDR3 residues: CASSWSRGAYEQYF. The CDR3, as DNA: TGTGCCAGCAGCTGGTCCAGGGGAGCATACGAGCAGTACTTC.

The J gene is TRBJ2-5, the V gene TRBV4-2; possibly TRBD1 or TRBD2 for D (5 bases each). The CDR3 spans 14 residues. CDR1 is LGHNA and CDR2 is YNFKEQ in the germline V gene. The V end lost 1 base, the J end lost 0 bases, and 6 bases lay between the germline ends. The CDR3: CASSQGGYQETQYF. CDR3 in DNA: TGTGCCAGCAGCCAAGGGGGGTACCAAGAGACCCAGTACTTC.

The table lists this clone with a count of one. This sequence joins TRBV4-1 and TRBJ1-3; no firm D call. This CDR3 spans 18 amino acids. With 4 bases removed from V and 7 bases from J, the gap between germline ends came to 26 bases. Germline values: CDR1 MGHRA, CDR2 YSYEKL. CDR3 in amino acids: CASSPRIVRVKVGNTIYF. As DNA, the CDR3 is TGCGCCAGCAGCCCCCGAATTGTGAGGGTAAAAGTAGGGAACACCATATATTTT.

This chain joins TRBV21-1 and TRBJ1-2. TRBV21-1 is labeled a pseudogene. This CDR3 region has 17 residues. CDR3 coding DNA: TGTGCCAGCAGCAACCCCAACGAGTTTCCCCTCTCGAATGGCTACACCTTC. Residues: CASSNPNEFPLSNGYTF.

The rearrangement uses TRBV19 and TRBJ2-1, with 11 bases aligning to TRBD2. V lost 4 bases, J lost 10 bases, and 15 bases stayed unmatched. CDR1 LNHDA and CDR2 SQIVND come from the germline V gene (reference sequence). The CDR3 sequence is 17 residues long. This CDR3 is CASSNPVLLAGAGEQFF. CDR3 sequence (DNA): TGTGCCAGTAGTAACCCCGTGCTACTAGCGGGAGCGGGGGAGCAGTTCTTC.